These 21 T cell receptor beta chains were all obtained from the same sample, sequenced in a study of blood T cell repertoires in COVID-19. Produced via immunoSEQ multiplex PCR; TCRdb's table is partial and in-frame only. This sample has around 270,000 clones, with approximately 89% found just once. Sequenced material: peripheral blood. These receptors were taken from a woman between 45 and 60 years old with acute or convalescent COVID-19.

The genes are TRBV19 and TRBJ2-7, with 8 nucleotides matching TRBD1. V dropped 4 bases and J dropped 0; count of bases not matched to a gene: 2. The length of the CDR3 is 14 residues. CDR1 and CDR2 from the germline V gene are LNHDA and SQIVND (reference sequence). The CDR3 here is CASSKQGGSYEQYF. CDR3 nucleotide sequence: TGTGCCAGTAGTAAACAGGGGGGCTCCTACGAGCAGTACTTC.

This chain connects TRBV7-8 to TRBJ2-7, with D possibly TRBD1 on 6 matching bases. The V end lost 5 bases, the J end lost 6 bases, and 14 bases lay between the germline ends. The CDR3 spans 13 residues. CDR1 and CDR2 (germline): SGHVS, FQNEAQ. CDR3 sequence (DNA): TGTGCCAGCAGCCTTCACACAGGGATCGAGCAGTACTTC. This codes for CASSLHTGIEQYF.

The rearrangement uses TRBV27 and TRBJ2-7; TRBD2 might be the D (5 bases). CDR3 length: 16 amino acids. The germline V and J ends were trimmed by 3 bases and 4 bases, with 19 bases remaining between them. Germline CDR1 reads MNHEY; CDR2 reads SMNVEV (reference sequence). DNA for the CDR3: TGTGCCAGCAGTTTGGTAGTCGGAGGCGGTCGTTACGAGCAGTACTTC. Translated: CASSLVVGGGRYEQYF.

The gene calls are TRBV6-5 and TRBJ2-1, with 7 bases fitting TRBD1. Germline loops: CDR1 MNHEY, CDR2 SVGAGI. The J segment lost 0 bases and the V segment lost 5 bases, leaving 4 bases of the junction unmatched. This CDR3 has 15 amino acids. DNA of the CDR3: TGTGCCAGCAGTAAACAGGGGAGCTCCTACAATGAGCAGTTCTTC. Residues: CASSKQGSSYNEQFF.

This chain joins TRBV6-2 or TRBV6-3 and TRBJ2-7, with D perhaps matching TRBD1 (6 bases). Deletions cut 2 bases from V and 4 bases from J, with 15 bases between. CDR3 size: 15 residues. The germline V gene encodes CDR1 MNHEY and CDR2 SVGEGT. CDR3 loop: CASSYVGGFGYEQYF. CDR3 sequence (DNA): TGTGCCAGCAGTTACGTAGGGGGTTTTGGATACGAGCAGTACTTC.

The chain recombines TRBV24-1 with TRBJ2-3, with a tentative D call TRBD2 (6 bases). V gave up 10 bases and J gave up 4 bases, with 14 bases separating them. The CDR3 sequence is 13 residues long. CDR1 KGHDR and CDR2 SFDVKD come from the germline V gene. The CDR3 DNA reads TGTGCCACTTCTTCCGGGAGCGCAGATACGCAGTATTTT. Protein: CATSSGSADTQYF.

DNA for the CDR3: TGTGCCAGCAGAGGAGCGGGGAGAGACTATGGCTACACCTTC. Translated: CASRGAGRDYGYTF. The rearrangement links TRBV6-5 to TRBJ1-2; D gene uncertain. V was pared by 6 bases and J by 3 bases, with 14 bases between. Germline loops: CDR1 MNHEY, CDR2 SVGAGI. CDR3 length equals 14 residues.

The chain links TRBV5-4 to TRBJ2-1, with 8 bases aligning to TRBD2. Germline CDR1 is SGHNT and CDR2 is YYREEE (reference sequence). V trimming: 0 bases; J trimming: 3 bases; junction bases outside the gene matches: 2. The CDR3 contains 15 residues. CDR3 nucleotide sequence: TGTGCCAGCAGCTTGGTAGCGGGGCTCTACAATGAGCAGTTCTTC. Translation: CASSLVAGLYNEQFF.

This chain joins TRBV2 and TRBJ1-1, with 10 positions matching TRBD1. The CDR3 contains 15 residues. V trimming: 5 bases; J trimming: 3 bases; junction bases outside the gene matches: 6. The germline gives CDR1 SNHLY, CDR2 FYNNEI. DNA of the CDR3: TGTGCCAGCAGTCCTGACGGACAGGGGGACACTGAAGCTTTCTTT. Its translation is CASSPDGQGDTEAFF.

V is TRBV7-9 and J is TRBJ1-2; D ambiguous. Germline CDR1 is SEHNR and CDR2 is FQNEAQ (reference sequence). The length of the CDR3 is 14 residues. Trimming pared 0 bases from V and 1 base from J, leaving 6 bases between. The CDR3 region has the DNA TGTGCCAGCAGCTTAGCGGGCAGTAACTATGGCTACACCTTC. It translates to CASSLAGSNYGYTF.

The chain couples TRBV24-1 to TRBJ1-1; the match to TRBD1 covers 10 bases. V dropped 7 bases and J dropped 1; count of bases not matched to a gene: 8. CDR3 length: 16 amino acids. The germline V gene encodes CDR1 KGHDR and CDR2 SFDVKD. For the CDR3, the DNA is TGTGCCACCAGGGACAGGGGGACTTTGGAGAACACTGAAGCTTTCTTT. It encodes CATRDRGTLENTEAFF.

This clone was counted only a few times. The chain links TRBV29-1 to TRBJ2-2, with D maybe TRBD1 (6 bases). CDR1 is SQVTM, CDR2 ANQGSEA, per germline. This CDR3 has 12 amino acids. V was shortened by 7 bases and J by 4 bases, with 10 bases between the two germline ends. Here the CDR3 reads CSGRQATGELFF. CDR3 sequence (DNA): TGCAGCGGGAGACAGGCCACCGGGGAGCTGTTTTTT.

The V gene is TRBV7-2, the J gene TRBJ2-1; 8 bases match TRBD2. Germline CDR1 is SGHTA and CDR2 is FQGNSA. This CDR3 is 15 amino acids long. The J segment lost 0 bases and the V segment lost 6 bases, leaving 4 bases of the junction unmatched. CDR3 DNA: TGTGCCAGCAGGGACGGGAGGGGCTCCTACAATGAGCAGTTCTTC. Its protein product is CASRDGRGSYNEQFF. The full variable domain, in which reference TRBV7-2 and TRBJ2-1 provide the parts outside the CDR3, is GAGVSQSPSNKVTEKGKDVELRCDPISGHTALYWYRQSLGQGLEFLIYFQGNSAPDKSGLPSDRFSAERTGGSVSTLTIQRTQQEDSAVYLCASRDGRGSYNEQFFGPGTRLTVL.

This clone was observed a few times. The chain uses TRBV5-1 and TRBJ1-1; 11 bases map to TRBD1. Trimming cost V 0 bases and J 7 bases; bases outside gene matches: 8. CDR1 is SGHRS, CDR2 YFSETQ, per germline. This CDR3 has 16 amino acids. For the CDR3, the DNA is TGCGCCAGCAGCTTGGGATCCGGGACAGGGGGTATTGAAGCTTTCTTT. Translating gives CASSLGSGTGGIEAFF.

The V gene is TRBV20-1, the J gene TRBJ2-1; 11 bases are a match to TRBD2. Germline loops: CDR1 DFQATT, CDR2 SNEGSKA (reference sequence). CDR3 size: 16 residues. Trimming at V came to 3 bases and at J to 3 bases, leaving 7 bases not matched to a gene. The CDR3 loop reads CSASRPSGGNYNEQFF. In DNA form, the CDR3 reads TGCAGTGCTAGTAGACCTAGCGGGGGGAACTACAATGAGCAGTTCTTC.

The J gene is TRBJ2-1, the V gene TRBV9; D is ambiguous. Germline values: CDR1 SGDLS, CDR2 YYNGEE. V was trimmed by 0 bases and J by 1 base, leaving 11 bases between them. This CDR3 contains 16 residues. In DNA, the CDR3 is TGTGCCAGCAGCGTAGGGGCCTCGGAATCCTACAATGAGCAGTTCTTC. This translates into CASSVGASESYNEQFF.

The V gene is TRBV28, the J gene TRBJ2-2, with a possible D match to TRBD2 (6 bases). CDR3 length: 13 amino acids. Per the germline V gene, CDR1 is MDHEN and CDR2 is SYDVKM. In nucleotides, the CDR3 is TGTGCATTGGGGGGTTCGAACACCGGGGAGCTGTTTTTT. Amino acids: CALGGSNTGELFF.

This clone was seen once. The chain carries TRBV4-1 and TRBJ1-1; 8 bases are shared with TRBD1. The CDR3 is 17 residues long. With 2 bases clipped from V and 7 bases from J, the junction kept 15 bases outside the gene matches. Germline CDR1 is MGHRA and CDR2 is YSYEKL. The CDR3 sequence: CASSQPGIGQGFLEAFF. For the CDR3, the DNA is TGCGCCAGCAGCCAACCTGGCATCGGACAGGGATTTCTTGAAGCTTTCTTT.

The chain recombines TRBV24-1 with TRBJ1-5; D not resolved. V lost 5 bases to trimming and J lost 6 bases, with 10 bases between them. Germline values: CDR1 KGHDR, CDR2 SFDVKD. The CDR3 consists of 13 residues. In DNA, the CDR3 is TGTGCCACCAGTGGCCCGGTTGGTCAGCCCCAGCATTTT. This codes for CATSGPVGQPQHF.

The chain is built from TRBV11-1 and TRBJ2-7; TRBD2 is a possible D gene (5 bases). The CDR3 has 14 amino acids. V dropped 2 bases and J dropped 0 bases, with 8 bases sitting between them. Germline CDR1 SGHAT, CDR2 FQDESV (reference sequence). CDR3 sequence (DNA): TGTGCCAGCAGCTTAAGTCGGGGCTCCTACGAGCAGTACTTC. Protein product: CASSLSRGSYEQYF. The full variable domain, its missing parts supplied by reference TRBV11-1 and TRBJ2-7, is EAEVAQSPRYKITEKSQAVAFWCDPISGHATLYWYRQILGQGPELLVQFQDESVVDDSQLPKDRFSAERLKGVDSTLKIQPAELGDSAMYLCASSLSRGSYEQYFGPGTRLTVT.

V is TRBV15 and J is TRBJ2-4; 12 bases agree with TRBD2. The CDR3 sequence is 21 residues long. With 0 bases clipped from V and 2 bases from J, the junction kept 14 bases outside the gene matches. Germline V gives CDR1 LNHNV, CDR2 YYDKDF (reference sequence). CDR3 DNA sequence: TGTGCCACCAGCAGAGATCGAGGGACTAGCGGGCGCGTTGGTCCCAAAAACATTCAGTACTTC. Translation: CATSRDRGTSGRVGPKNIQYF.